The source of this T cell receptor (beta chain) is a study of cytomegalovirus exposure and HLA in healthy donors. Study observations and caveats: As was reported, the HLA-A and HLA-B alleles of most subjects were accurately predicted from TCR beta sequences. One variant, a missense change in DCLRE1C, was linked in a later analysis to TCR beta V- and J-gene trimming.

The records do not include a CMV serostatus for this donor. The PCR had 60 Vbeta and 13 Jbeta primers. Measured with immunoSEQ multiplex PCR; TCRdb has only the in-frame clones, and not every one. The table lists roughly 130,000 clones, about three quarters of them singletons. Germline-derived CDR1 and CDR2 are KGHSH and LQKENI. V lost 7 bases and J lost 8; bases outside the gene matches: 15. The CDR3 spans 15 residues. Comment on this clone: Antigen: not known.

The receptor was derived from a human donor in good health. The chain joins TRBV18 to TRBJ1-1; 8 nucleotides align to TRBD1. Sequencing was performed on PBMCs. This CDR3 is CASLRSGTGFPEAFF. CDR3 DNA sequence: TGTGCCAGCTTACGCTCGGGGACAGGTTTCCCCGAAGCTTTCTTT.